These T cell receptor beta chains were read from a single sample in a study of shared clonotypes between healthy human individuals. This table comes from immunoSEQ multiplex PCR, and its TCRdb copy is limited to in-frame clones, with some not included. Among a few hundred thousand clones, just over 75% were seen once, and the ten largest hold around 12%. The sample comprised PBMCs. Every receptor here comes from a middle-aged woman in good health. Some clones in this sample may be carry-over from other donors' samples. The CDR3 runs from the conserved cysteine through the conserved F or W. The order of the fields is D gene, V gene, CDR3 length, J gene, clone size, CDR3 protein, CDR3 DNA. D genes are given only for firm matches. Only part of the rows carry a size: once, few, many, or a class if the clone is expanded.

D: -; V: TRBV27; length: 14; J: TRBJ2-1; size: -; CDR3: CASSWGTGALRVFF; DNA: -
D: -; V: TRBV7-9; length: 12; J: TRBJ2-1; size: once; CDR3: CASRSGLGEQFF; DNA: TGTGCCAGCAGGTCCGGACTGGGCGAGCAGTTCTTC
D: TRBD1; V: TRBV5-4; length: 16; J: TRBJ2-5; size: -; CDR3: CASSRDYRGQAETQYF; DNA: TGTGCCAGCAGCAGAGACTACAGGGGGCAGGCGGAGACCCAGTACTTC
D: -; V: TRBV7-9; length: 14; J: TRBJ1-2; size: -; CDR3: CASSPRESLGGYTF; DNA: TGTGCCAGCAGCCCCAGGGAGTCCTTGGGCGGCTACACCTTC
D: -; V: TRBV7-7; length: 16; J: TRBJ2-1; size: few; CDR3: CASSLTPWQGGNEQFF; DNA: TGTGCCAGCAGCTTAACCCCCTGGCAGGGAGGAAATGAGCAGTTCTTC
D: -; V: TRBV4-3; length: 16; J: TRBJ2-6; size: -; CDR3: CASSQERGTGANVLTF; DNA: TGCGCCAGCAGCCAAGAAAGGGGGACTGGGGCCAACGTCCTGACTTTC
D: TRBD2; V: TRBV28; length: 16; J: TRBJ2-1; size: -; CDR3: CASSPGTSGRPNEQFF; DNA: TGTGCCAGCAGCCCTGGGACTAGCGGCCGACCCAATGAGCAGTTCTTC
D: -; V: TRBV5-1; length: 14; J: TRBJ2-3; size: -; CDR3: CASSLQQGTDTQYF; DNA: TGCGCCAGCAGCTTGCAACAGGGCACAGATACGCAGTATTTT
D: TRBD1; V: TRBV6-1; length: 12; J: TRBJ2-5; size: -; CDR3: CASGRGGASQYF; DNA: TGTGCCAGCGGCCGAGGGGGCGCATCCCAGTACTTC
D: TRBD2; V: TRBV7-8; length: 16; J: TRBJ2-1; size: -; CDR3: CASSSPSGSGTNEQFF; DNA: TGTGCCAGCAGCTCCCCTAGCGGGAGTGGGACCAATGAGCAGTTCTTC
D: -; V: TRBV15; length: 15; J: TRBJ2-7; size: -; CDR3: CATSRDGTQKAEQYF; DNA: TGTGCCACCAGCAGAGATGGGACCCAAAAGGCCGAGCAGTACTTC
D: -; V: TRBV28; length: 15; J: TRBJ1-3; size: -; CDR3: CASSFQQSSGNTIYF; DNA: TGTGCCAGCAGTTTCCAACAATCCTCTGGAAACACCATATATTTT
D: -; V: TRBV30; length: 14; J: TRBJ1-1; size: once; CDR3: CAWMRGGLGTEAFF; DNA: TGTGCCTGGATGCGCGGGGGGTTAGGCACTGAAGCTTTCTTT
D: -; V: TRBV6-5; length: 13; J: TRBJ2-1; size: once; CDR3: CASGRTKYNEQFF; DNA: TGTGCCAGCGGCAGGACTAAATACAATGAGCAGTTCTTC
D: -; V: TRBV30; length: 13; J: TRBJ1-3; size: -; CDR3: CAWSDNSDSSIYF; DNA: TGTGCCTGGAGTGATAACTCGGACAGTTCCATATATTTT
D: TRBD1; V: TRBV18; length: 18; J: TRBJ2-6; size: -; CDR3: CASSPWTGLSSGANVLTF; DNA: TGTGCCAGCTCACCTTGGACAGGCCTCAGCTCTGGGGCCAACGTCCTGACTTTC
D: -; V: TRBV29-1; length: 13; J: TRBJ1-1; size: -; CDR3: CSVRTGGNTEAFF; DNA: TGCAGCGTTAGGACTGGAGGGAACACTGAAGCTTTCTTT
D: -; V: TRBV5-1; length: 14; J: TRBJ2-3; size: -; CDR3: CASRGGQSTDTQYF; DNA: TGCGCCAGCAGGGGGGGACAGAGCACAGATACGCAGTATTTT
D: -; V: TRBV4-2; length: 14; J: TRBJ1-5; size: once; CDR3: CASSQEEGDQPQHF; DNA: TGTGCCAGCAGCCAAGAGGAGGGTGATCAGCCCCAGCATTTT
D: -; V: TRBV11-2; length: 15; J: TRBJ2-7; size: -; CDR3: CASSLVLGGQYEQYF; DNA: TGTGCCAGCAGCTTAGTACTTGGGGGGCAATACGAGCAGTACTTC
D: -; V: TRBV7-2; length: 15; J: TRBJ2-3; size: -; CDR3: CASSLGLAKADTQYF; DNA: TGTGCCAGCAGCTTAGGTCTAGCCAAGGCAGATACGCAGTATTTT
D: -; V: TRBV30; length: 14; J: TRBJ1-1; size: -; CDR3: CAWSVVQGWGEAFF; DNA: TGTGCCTGGAGTGTAGTGCAGGGGTGGGGTGAAGCTTTCTTT
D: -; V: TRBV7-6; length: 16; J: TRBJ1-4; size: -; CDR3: CASSYLDSATNEKLFF; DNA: TGTGCCAGCAGCTATCTCGACAGTGCAACTAATGAAAAACTGTTTTTT
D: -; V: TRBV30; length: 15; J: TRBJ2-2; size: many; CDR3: CAWSLGRVDTGELFF; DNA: TGTGCCTGGAGTCTAGGTCGAGTTGACACCGGGGAGCTGTTTTTT
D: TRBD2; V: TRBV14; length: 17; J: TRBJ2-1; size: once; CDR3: CASSRGVLAGSGNEQFF; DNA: TGTGCCAGCAGCCGGGGTGTACTAGCGGGATCTGGCAATGAGCAGTTCTTC
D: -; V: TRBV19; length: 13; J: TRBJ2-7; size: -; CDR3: CASSMGPIYEQYF; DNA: TGTGCCAGTAGTATGGGACCTATCTACGAGCAGTACTTC
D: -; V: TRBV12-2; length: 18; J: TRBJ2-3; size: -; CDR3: CASRQGSRKRLFTDTQYF; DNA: TGTGCAAGTCGCCAGGGGTCGAGGAAGCGGCTTTTCACAGATACGCAGTATTTT
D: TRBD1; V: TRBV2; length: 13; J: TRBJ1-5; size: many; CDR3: CASSGQGGQPQHF; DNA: TGTGCCAGCAGCGGACAGGGCGGCCAGCCCCAGCATTTT
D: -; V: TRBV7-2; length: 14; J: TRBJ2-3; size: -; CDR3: CASSRRDWSDTQYF; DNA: TGTGCCAGCAGCCGAAGGGACTGGTCAGATACGCAGTATTTT
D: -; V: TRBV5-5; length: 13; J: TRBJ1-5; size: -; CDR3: CASSHDTNQPQHF; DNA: TGTGCCAGCAGCCATGACACAAATCAGCCCCAGCATTTT
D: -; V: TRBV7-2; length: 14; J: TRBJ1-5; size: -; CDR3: CASSLGMSNQPQHF; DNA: TGTGCCAGCAGCTTGGGGATGAGCAATCAGCCCCAGCATTTT
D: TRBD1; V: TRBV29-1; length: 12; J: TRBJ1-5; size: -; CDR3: CSVGQGGQPQHF; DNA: TGCAGCGTCGGACAGGGGGGTCAGCCCCAGCATTTT
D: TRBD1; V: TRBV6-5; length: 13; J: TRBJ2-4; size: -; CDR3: CASSYPLTGALHF; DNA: TGTGCCAGCAGTTACCCACTGACAGGGGCCCTCCACTTC
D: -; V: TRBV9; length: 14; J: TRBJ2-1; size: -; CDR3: CASSVTGTYNEQFF; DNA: TGTGCCAGCAGCGTAACCGGGACGTACAATGAGCAGTTCTTC
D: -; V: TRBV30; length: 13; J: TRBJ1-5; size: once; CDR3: CAWGAEGNQPQHF; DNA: TGTGCCTGGGGGGCGGAGGGCAATCAGCCCCAGCATTTT
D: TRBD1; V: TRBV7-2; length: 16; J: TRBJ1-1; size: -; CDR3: CASSLGTGNLNTEAFF; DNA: TGTGCCAGCAGCTTAGGGACAGGCAACCTGAACACTGAAGCTTTCTTT
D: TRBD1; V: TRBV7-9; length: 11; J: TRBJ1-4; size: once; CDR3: CASSLTGVPFF; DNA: TGTGCCAGCAGCTTAACAGGGGTGCCGTTTTTT
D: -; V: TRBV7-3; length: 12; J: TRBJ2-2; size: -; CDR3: CASSPGAGELFF; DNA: TGTGCCAGCAGCCCCGGTGCCGGGGAGCTGTTTTTT
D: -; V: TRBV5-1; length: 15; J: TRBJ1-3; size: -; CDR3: CASSLDGSSGNTIYF; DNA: TGCGCCAGCAGCTTGGATGGCAGCTCTGGAAACACCATATATTTT
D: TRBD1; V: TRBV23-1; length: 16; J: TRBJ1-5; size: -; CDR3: CASSPQGAPRNQPQHF; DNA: TGCGCCAGCAGTCCCCAGGGGGCGCCGAGAAATCAGCCCCAGCATTTT
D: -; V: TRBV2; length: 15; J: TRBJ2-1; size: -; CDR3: CASSPDSPSYNEQFF; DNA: TGTGCCAGCAGTCCTGACTCCCCCTCCTACAATGAGCAGTTCTTC
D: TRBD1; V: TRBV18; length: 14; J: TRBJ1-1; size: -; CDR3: CASSGQGVGTEAFF; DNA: TGTGCCAGCTCCGGCCAGGGGGTGGGTACTGAAGCTTTCTTT
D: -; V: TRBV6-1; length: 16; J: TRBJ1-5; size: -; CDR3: CASSETMFGGNQPQHF; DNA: TGTGCCAGCAGTGAAACCATGTTCGGGGGCAATCAGCCCCAGCATTTT
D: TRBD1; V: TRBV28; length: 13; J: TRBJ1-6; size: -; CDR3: CATRTGNNSPLHF; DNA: TGTGCCACCAGGACAGGGAATAATTCACCCCTCCACTTT
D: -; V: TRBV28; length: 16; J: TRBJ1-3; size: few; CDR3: CASSSPGRGSGNTIYF; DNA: TGTGCCAGCAGTTCCCCAGGGAGGGGCTCTGGAAACACCATATATTTT
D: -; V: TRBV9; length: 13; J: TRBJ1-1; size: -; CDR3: CASSVGGDTEAFF; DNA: TGTGCCAGCAGCGTAGGGGGGGACACTGAAGCTTTCTTT
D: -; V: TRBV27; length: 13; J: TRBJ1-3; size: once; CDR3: CASSQQGEGTIYF; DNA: TGTGCCAGCAGCCAACAGGGAGAGGGGACCATATATTTT
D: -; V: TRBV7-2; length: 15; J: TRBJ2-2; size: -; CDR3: CASSPGSVITGELFF; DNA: TGTGCCAGCAGTCCCGGGTCCGTCATCACCGGGGAGCTGTTTTTT
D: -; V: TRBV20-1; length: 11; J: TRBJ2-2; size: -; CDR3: CSAQITGELFF; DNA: TGCAGTGCGCAGATCACCGGGGAGCTGTTTTTT
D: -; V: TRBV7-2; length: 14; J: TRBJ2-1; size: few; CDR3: CASSLDGTYNEQFF; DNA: TGTGCCAGCAGCTTAGACGGAACCTACAATGAGCAGTTCTTC
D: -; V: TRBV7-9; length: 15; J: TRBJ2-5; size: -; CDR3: CASSLDQGLQETQYF; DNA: TGTGCCAGCAGCTTAGACCAGGGGCTCCAAGAGACCCAGTACTTC
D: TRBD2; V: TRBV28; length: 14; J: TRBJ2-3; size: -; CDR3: CASIRAGVADTQYF; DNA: TGTGCCAGCATCAGGGCGGGAGTGGCAGATACGCAGTATTTT
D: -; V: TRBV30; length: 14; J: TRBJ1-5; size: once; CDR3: CAWSWSLDDQPQHF; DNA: TGTGCCTGGAGTTGGTCCCTGGACGATCAGCCCCAGCATTTT
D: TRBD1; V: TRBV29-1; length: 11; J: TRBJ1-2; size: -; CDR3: CSVLQGASRYF; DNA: TGCAGCGTTTTGCAGGGGGCCTCGAGATACTTC
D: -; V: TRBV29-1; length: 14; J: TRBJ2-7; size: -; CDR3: CSVAVTSARDEQYF; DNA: TGCAGCGTAGCCGTGACATCGGCCCGGGACGAGCAGTACTTC